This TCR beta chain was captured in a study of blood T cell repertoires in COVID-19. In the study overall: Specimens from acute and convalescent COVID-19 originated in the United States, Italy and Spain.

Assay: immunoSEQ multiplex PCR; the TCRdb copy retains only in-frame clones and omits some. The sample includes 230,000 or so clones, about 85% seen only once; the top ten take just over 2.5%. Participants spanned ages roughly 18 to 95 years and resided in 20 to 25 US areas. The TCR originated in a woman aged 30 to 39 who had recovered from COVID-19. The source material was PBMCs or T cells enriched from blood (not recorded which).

CDR3: CASSGQAPLISGANVLTF. The CDR3 DNA follows: TGTGCCAGCTCGGGACAGGCGCCTCTGATCTCTGGGGCCAACGTCCTGACTTTC. The J gene is TRBJ2-6, the V gene TRBV18, with TRBD1 identical over 8 bases. V lost 6 bases and J lost 0; bases outside the gene matches: 10. The CDR3 spans 18 residues. The germline V gene has CDR1 KGHSH and CDR2 LQKENI.